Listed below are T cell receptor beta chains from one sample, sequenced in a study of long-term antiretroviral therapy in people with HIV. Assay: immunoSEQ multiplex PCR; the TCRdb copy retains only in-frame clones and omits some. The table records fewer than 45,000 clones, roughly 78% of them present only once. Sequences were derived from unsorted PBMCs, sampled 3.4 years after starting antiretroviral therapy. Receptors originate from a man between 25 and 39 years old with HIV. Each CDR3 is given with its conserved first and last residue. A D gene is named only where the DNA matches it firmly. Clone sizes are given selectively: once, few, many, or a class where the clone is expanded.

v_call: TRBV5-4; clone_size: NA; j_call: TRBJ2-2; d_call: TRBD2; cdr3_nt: TGTGCCGGGAGGGGTGGGGCCCGGGGGGAGCTGTTTTTT; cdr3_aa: CAGRGGARGELFF
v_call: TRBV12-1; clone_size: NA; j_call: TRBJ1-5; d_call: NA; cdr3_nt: TGTGCCAGCAGCCCAAGCCCAAACCCGGCGGGGCTATTGCCCCAGCATTTT; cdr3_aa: CASSPSPNPAGLLPQHF
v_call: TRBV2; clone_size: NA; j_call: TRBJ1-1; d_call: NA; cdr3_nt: TGTGCCAGCAAGGAGGGTTTTAGGAACACTGAAGCTTTCTTT; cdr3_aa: CASKEGFRNTEAFF
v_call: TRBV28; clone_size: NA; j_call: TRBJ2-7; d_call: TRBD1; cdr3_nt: TGTGCCAGCAGAAAGGACAGGACACTGAGCTCCTACGAGCAGTACTTC; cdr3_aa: CASRKDRTLSSYEQYF
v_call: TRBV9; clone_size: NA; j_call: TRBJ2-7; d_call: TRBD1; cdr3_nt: TGTGCCAGCAGCCCTCGGGACAGACTAATCAGTACCTACGAGCAGTACTTC; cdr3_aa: CASSPRDRLISTYEQYF
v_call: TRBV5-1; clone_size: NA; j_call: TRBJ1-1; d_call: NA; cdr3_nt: TGCGCCAGCAGCTTGTTTACAGACTTGAACACTGAAGCTTTCTTT; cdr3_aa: CASSLFTDLNTEAFF
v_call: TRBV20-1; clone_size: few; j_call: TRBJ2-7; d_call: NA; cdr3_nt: TGCAGTGCCACGAGGGTCAACGAGCAGTACTTC; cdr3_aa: CSATRVNEQYF
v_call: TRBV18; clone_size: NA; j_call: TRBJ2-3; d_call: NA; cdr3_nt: TGTGCCAGCTCAAGGGGCGCGGTCACAGATACGCAGTATTTT; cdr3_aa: CASSRGAVTDTQYF
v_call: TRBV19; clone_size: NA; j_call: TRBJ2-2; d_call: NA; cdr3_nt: TGTGCCAGTAGTACAAGGGGGGGTTCGACAGGGACCGGGGAGCTGTTTTTT; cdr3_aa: CASSTRGGSTGTGELFF
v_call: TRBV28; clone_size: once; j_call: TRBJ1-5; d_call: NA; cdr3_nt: TGTGCCAGCAGTCGTCAGGGGTTCTCGCCCCAGCATTTT; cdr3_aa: CASSRQGFSPQHF
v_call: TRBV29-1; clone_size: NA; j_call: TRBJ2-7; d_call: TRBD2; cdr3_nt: TGCAGCGTTGAGCTAGCGGGGGACTACGAGCAGTACTTC; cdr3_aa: CSVELAGDYEQYF
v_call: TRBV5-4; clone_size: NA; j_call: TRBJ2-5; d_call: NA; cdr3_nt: TGTGCCAGCAGCTTGGATAGGGGCCGGGAGACCCAGTACTTC; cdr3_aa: CASSLDRGRETQYF
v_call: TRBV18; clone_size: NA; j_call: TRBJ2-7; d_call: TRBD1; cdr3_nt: TGTGCCAGCTCACCTTCACAGGGGGCGGACGAGCAGTACTTC; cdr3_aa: CASSPSQGADEQYF
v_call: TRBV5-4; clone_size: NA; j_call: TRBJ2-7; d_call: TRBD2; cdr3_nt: TGTGCCAGCAGCTTGATCTTATCCGGGAGGGCCTCGGCGGAGTACTTC; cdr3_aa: CASSLILSGRASAEYF
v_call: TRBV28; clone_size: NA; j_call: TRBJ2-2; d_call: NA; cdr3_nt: TGTGCCAGCAGTTTGGCCGGGGAGCTGTTTTTT; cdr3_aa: CASSLAGELFF
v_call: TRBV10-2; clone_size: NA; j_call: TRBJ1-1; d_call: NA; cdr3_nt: TGCGCCAGCAGTGTTAAGGGGGAAACTGAAGCTTTCTTT; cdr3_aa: CASSVKGETEAFF
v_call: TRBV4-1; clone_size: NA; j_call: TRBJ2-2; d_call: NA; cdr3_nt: TGCGCCAGCAGCCCTAGACCGGGGTCTACCGGGGAGCTGTTTTTT; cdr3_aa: CASSPRPGSTGELFF
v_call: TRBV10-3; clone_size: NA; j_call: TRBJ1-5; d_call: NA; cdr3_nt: TGTGCCATCAGTGAGGGTGGGAACAATCAGCCCCAGCATTTT; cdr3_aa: CAISEGGNNQPQHF
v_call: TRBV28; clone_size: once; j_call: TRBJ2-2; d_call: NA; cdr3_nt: TGTGCCAGCACAACCGGGACGCGAGCAAACACCGGGGAGCTGTTTTTT; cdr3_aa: CASTTGTRANTGELFF
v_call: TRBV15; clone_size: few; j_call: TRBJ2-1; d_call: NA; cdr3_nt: TGTGCCACCAGCAGAGTAAAGGGGATTGAGCAGTTCTTC; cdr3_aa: CATSRVKGIEQFF
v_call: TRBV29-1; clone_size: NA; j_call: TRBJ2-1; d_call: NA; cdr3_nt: TGCAGCGTTGAACACCAAACTAGAAGCTCCTACAATGAGCAGTTCTTC; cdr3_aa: CSVEHQTRSSYNEQFF
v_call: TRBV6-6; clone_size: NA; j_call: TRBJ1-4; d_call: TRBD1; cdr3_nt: TGTGCCAGCAGCCCACGAGGGACAGGGGGAGAAAAACTGTTTTTT; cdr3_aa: CASSPRGTGGEKLFF
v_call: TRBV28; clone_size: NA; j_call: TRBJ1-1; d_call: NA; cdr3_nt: TGTGCCAGCAGTTTAAGAGGAATGGGGAACACTGAAGCTTTCTTT; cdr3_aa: CASSLRGMGNTEAFF
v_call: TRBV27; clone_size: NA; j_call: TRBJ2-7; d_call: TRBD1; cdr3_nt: TGTGCCAGCGGGGACAGGGCCCACGAGCAGTACTTC; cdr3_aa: CASGDRAHEQYF
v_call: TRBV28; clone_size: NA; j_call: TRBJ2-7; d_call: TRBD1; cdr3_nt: TGTGCCACCCAAAAGTCGGACGGGAACAGGGGGCAGTACTTC; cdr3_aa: CATQKSDGNRGQYF
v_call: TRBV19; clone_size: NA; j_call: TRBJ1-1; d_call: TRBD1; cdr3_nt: TGTGCCAGTAGAACCTCCGGGACAGCCAGGAACACTGAAGCTTTCTTT; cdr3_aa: CASRTSGTARNTEAFF
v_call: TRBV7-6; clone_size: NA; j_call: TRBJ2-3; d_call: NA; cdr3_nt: TGTGCCAGCAGCACTGAATGGGATACGCAGTATTTT; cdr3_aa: CASSTEWDTQYF
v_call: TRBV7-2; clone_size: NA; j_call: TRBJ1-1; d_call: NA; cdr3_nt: TGTGCCAGCAGCTCTGGAGTATCCGGAGCTTTCTTT; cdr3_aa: CASSSGVSGAFF
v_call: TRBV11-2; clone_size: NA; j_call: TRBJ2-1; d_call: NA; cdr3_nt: TGTGCCAGCAGCCTCGACCGGATCAATGAGCAGTTCTTC; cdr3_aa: CASSLDRINEQFF
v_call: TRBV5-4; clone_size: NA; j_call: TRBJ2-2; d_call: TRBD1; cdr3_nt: TGTGCCAGCAGCTTGGTAGGGACAGCGAACACCGGGGAGCTGTTTTTT; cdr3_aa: CASSLVGTANTGELFF
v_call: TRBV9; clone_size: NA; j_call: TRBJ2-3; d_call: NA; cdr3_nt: TGTGCCAGCAGCGGCCCCGGGGAAAGCACAGATACGCAGTATTTT; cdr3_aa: CASSGPGESTDTQYF
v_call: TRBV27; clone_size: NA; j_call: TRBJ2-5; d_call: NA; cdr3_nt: TGTGCCAGCAGTTCAATAGGGGCGGGTCAAGAGACCCAGTACTTC; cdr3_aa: CASSSIGAGQETQYF
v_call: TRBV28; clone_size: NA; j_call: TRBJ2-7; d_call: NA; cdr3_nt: TGTGCCAGCAGTTTGGGTGACCCCTACGAGCAGTACTTC; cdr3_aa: CASSLGDPYEQYF
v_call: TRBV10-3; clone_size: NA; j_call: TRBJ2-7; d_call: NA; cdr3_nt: TGTGCCATCAGTGCTGGACCCCGCGGCTACGAGCAGTACTTC; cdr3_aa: CAISAGPRGYEQYF
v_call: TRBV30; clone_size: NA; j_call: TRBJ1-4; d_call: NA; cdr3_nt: TGTGCCTGGAGCACAGGGCCCGTTAATGAAAAACTGTTTTTT; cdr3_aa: CAWSTGPVNEKLFF
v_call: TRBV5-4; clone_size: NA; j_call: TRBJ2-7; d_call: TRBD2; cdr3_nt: TGTGCCAGCAGCCCCAAGTCGTTGACGGGAGGATCCCCCTACGAGCAGTACTTC; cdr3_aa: CASSPKSLTGGSPYEQYF
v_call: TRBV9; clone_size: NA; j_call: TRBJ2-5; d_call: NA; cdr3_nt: TGTGCCAGCAGCGTAGTCGATTCAGTTTCCCGAGGGACCCAGTACTTC; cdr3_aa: CASSVVDSVSRGTQYF
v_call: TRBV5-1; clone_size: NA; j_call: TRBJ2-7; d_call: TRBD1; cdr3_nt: TGCGCCAGCAGCTTTCTCCCGGACAGGAGAGCCTACGAGCAGTACTTC; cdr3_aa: CASSFLPDRRAYEQYF
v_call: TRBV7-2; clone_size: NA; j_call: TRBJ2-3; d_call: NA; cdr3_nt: TGTGCCAGCAGCTTAAGGAGGACAGCACGAACTAGCACAGATACGCAGTATTTT; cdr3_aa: CASSLRRTARTSTDTQYF
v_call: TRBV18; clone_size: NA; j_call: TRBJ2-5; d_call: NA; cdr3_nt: TGTGCCAGCTCACGACCGTGGGAGACCCAGTACTTC; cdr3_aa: CASSRPWETQYF